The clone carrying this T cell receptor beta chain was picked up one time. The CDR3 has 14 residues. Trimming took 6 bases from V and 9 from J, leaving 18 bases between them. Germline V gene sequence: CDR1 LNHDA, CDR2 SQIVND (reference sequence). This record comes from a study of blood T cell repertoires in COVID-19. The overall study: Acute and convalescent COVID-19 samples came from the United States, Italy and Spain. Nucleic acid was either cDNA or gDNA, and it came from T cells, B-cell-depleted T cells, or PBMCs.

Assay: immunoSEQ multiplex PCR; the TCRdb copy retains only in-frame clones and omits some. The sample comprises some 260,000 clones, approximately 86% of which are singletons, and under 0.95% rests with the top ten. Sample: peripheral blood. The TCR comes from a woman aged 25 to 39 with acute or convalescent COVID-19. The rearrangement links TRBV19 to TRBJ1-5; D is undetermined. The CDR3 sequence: CASRGGLSELPQHF. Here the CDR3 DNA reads TGTGCCAGTAGAGGCGGACTGTCCGAGTTGCCCCAGCATTTT.